The rows below give T cell receptor beta chains drawn from one sample of a study of early T cells in non-severe SARS-CoV-2 infection. One entry per CDR3 protein results from TCRdb running MiXCR on the 5' RACE reads. In the table there are 25,000 to 35,000 distinct CDR3 sequences, about 3.9% of which are singletons. Sequencing input: whole blood. These TCRs come from an adult who was a healthcare worker with PCR-confirmed SARS-CoV-2 infection or an uninfected control (not recorded which). The CDR3 runs from the conserved cysteine through the conserved F or W. The D gene is left open where the match is weak. Expanded clones are given a class, and other clones once, few, many or no size at all.

D	size	V	J	DNA	CDR3
-	few	TRBV5-1	TRBJ2-7	TGCGCCAGCAGCTTGATTTCCACTGGGGAGCAGTACTTC	CASSLISTGEQYF
-	many	TRBV9	TRBJ2-3	TGTGCCAGCAGCGTAGAGGGCTATTTCAAGGATACGCAGTATTTT	CASSVEGYFKDTQYF
-	many	TRBV10-2	TRBJ1-1	TGCGCCAGCAGTGAATACCGTCCCCAGGGCACTGAAGCTTTCTTT	CASSEYRPQGTEAFF
TRBD1	many	TRBV20-1	TRBJ1-1	TGCAGTGCTACAGGGCCAGGGGGCCTCTCGAACACTGAAGCTTTCTTT	CSATGPGGLSNTEAFF
-	many	TRBV19	TRBJ1-5	TGTGCCAGTAGTCAGGCAAATAGCAATCAGCCCCAGCATTTT	CASSQANSNQPQHF
-	many	TRBV6-2/TRBV6-3	TRBJ2-1	TGTGCCAGCAGTTACTCGGGGACTGGGTATGAGCAGTTCTTC	CASSYSGTGYEQFF
-	medium-sized	TRBV7-2	TRBJ2-7	TGTGCCAGCACTTCCCGTGTGGGCTACGAGCAGTACTTC	CASTSRVGYEQYF
-	many	TRBV5-1	TRBJ1-1	TGCGCCAGCAGGACCACCCAGGGTGCCACTGAAGCTTTCTTT	CASRTTQGATEAFF
TRBD1	many	TRBV19	TRBJ1-2	TGTGCCAGTAGCAGGGACAGGACTAGTGGCTACACCTTC	CASSRDRTSGYTF
-	many	TRBV20-1	TRBJ1-5	TGCAGTGCTAGTCGAGACACTCATCAGCCCCAGCATTTT	CSASRDTHQPQHF
-	-	TRBV19	TRBJ2-2	TGTGCCAGTAGGCTGGGCACCGGGGAGCTGTTTTTT	CASRLGTGELFF
TRBD2	many	TRBV4-3	TRBJ2-1	TGCGCCAGCAGCCAAGTGGTCTCTAGCGGGACAAAGGGCACTAACAATGAGCAGTTCTTC	CASSQVVSSGTKGTNNEQFF
TRBD2	many	TRBV7-2	TRBJ2-4	TGTGCCAGCAGCTGGGGACTAGCGGGAGCAAACATTCAGTACTTC	CASSWGLAGANIQYF
-	many	TRBV30	TRBJ1-6	TGTGCCTGGAGTGCAGTGGCAACGAATTCACCCCTCCACTTT	CAWSAVATNSPLHF
TRBD1	many	TRBV30	TRBJ2-2	TGTGCCTGGACAGGGGGTAGCGGGGAGCTGTTTTTT	CAWTGGSGELFF
TRBD2	many	TRBV5-4	TRBJ2-1	TGTGCCAGCAGTTCACCCCGTAGCGGGGGGATTGAGCAGTTCTTC	CASSSPRSGGIEQFF
-	many	TRBV20-1	TRBJ1-5	TGCAGTGCTAGTAGAACAAATCAGCCCCAGCATTTT	CSASRTNQPQHF
-	many	TRBV5-1	TRBJ1-5	TGCGCCAGCAGCTTGACTGGAAATAGCAATCAGCCCCAGCATTTT	CASSLTGNSNQPQHF
TRBD2	-	TRBV2	TRBJ2-5	TGTGCCAGCAGCCCGACTAGCGGGAGTGAAGAGACCCAGTACTTC	CASSPTSGSEETQYF
-	medium-sized	TRBV12-3/TRBV12-4	TRBJ2-3	TGTGCCAGCAGGCCGGGGAGCACAGATACGCAGTATTTT	CASRPGSTDTQYF
-	many	TRBV29-1	TRBJ1-2	TGCAGCGTTGCCTCCCTCAGGGAGGGCTACACCTTC	CSVASLREGYTF
-	few	TRBV12-3/TRBV12-4	TRBJ1-2	TGTGCCATCGCGGGGCTGGGGGATGGCTACACCTTC	CAIAGLGDGYTF
-	many	TRBV29-1	TRBJ2-2	TGCAGCGTTCGAGGGGCGGGGAGTCCCGGGGAGCTGTTTTTT	CSVRGAGSPGELFF
-	many	TRBV5-1	TRBJ2-1	TGCGCCAGCGGGTCCCAGGGGGGCGCCTACAATGAGCAGTTCTTC	CASGSQGGAYNEQFF
TRBD2	many	TRBV4-2	TRBJ2-3	TGTGCCAGCAGCCCGGGTGTTAGCGGGTTCGAACAGTATTTT	CASSPGVSGFEQYF
-	many	TRBV20-1	TRBJ2-2	TGCAGTGTCCAACCCAGGGAACGGACGGGAGGGGAGCTGTTTTTT	CSVQPRERTGGELFF
TRBD2	-	TRBV4-3	TRBJ2-2	TGCGCCAGCGGTGGTAGCGGGGACACCGGGGAGCTGTTTTTT	CASGGSGDTGELFF
TRBD2	many	TRBV5-1	TRBJ2-1	TGCGCCAGCAGCGAGAATAGCGGGAGGGGCTACAATGAGCAGTTCTTC	CASSENSGRGYNEQFF